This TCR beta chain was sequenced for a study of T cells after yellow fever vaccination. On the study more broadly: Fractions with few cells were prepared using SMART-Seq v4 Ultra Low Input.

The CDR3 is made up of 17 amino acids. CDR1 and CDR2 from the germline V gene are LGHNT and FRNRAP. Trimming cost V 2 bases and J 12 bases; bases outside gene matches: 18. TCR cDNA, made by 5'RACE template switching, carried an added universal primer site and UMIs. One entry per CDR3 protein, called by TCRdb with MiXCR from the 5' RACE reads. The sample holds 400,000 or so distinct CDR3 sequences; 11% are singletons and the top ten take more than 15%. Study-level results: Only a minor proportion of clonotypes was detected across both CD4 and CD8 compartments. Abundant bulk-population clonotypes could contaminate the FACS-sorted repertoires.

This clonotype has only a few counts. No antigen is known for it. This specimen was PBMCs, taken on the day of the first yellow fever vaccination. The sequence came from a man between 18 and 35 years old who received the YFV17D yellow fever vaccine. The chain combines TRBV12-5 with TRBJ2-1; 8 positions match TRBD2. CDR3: CASGLTTGTRGPLGQFF. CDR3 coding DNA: TGTGCTAGTGGTTTGACAACCGGGACTAGAGGCCCACTTGGGCAGTTCTTC.